This entry concerns a single TCR beta chain. Its antigen remains unidentified. This specimen comes from a study of T-cell reconstitution after alpha-beta-depleted transplantation in children. Study results and limitations: Several hundred rapidly expanded clones from non-depleted graft cells reportedly supplied alpha-beta T cells about two months post-transplant. Some patients' high day-60 TCRbeta diversity was attributed to recipient cells surviving conditioning. Fresh T-cell production supplied most of the T-cell counts and diversity seen one year after transplant.

CDR3 size: 16 residues. Germline values: CDR1 MDHEN, CDR2 SYDVKM. Unmatched junction bases numbered 11, after V lost 3 bases and J lost 3 bases. The authors prepared the TCRbeta library with unique molecular identifiers. A single record per CDR3 protein comes from TCRdb applying MiXCR to the PCR reads. This table holds about 460,000 distinct CDR3 sequences, over 10% found once. The TCR sequence derives from a female patient aged 2 to 10 who had a stem cell transplant for aplastic anemia, so the T cells may come from the graft donor. The starting material was PBMCs, mostly from graft donor cells, obtained 180 days after TCRalphabeta/CD19-depleted stem cell transplant. This chain uses TRBV28 with TRBJ2-7; 7 bases map to TRBD1. The CDR3: CASSFPQTGINYEQYF. Here the CDR3 DNA reads TGTGCCAGCAGTTTTCCCCAGACAGGGATTAACTACGAGCAGTACTTC.